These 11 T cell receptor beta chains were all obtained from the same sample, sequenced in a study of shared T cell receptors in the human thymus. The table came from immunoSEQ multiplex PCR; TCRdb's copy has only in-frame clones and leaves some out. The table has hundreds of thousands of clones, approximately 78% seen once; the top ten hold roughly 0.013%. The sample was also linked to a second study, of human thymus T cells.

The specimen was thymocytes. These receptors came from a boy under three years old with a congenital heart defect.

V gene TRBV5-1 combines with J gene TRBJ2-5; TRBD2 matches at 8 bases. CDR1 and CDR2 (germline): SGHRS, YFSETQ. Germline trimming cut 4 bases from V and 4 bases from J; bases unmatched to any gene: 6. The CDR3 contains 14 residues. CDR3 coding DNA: TGCGCCAGCAGCAGGACTAGCTTTACAGAGACCCAGTACTTC. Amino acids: CASSRTSFTETQYF. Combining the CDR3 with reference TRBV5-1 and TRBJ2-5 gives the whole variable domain KAGVTQTPRYLIKTRGQQVTLSCSPISGHRSVSWYQQTPGQGLQFLFEYFSETQRNKGNFPGRFSGRQFSNSRSEMNVSTLELGDSALYLCASSRTSFTETQYFGPGTRLLVL.

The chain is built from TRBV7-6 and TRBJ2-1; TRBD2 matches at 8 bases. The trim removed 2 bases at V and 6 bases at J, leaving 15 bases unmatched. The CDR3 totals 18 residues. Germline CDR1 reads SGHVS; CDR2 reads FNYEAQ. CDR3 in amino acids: CASSLSTRQRENGNEQFF. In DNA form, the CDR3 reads TGTGCCAGCAGCTTAAGCACACGTCAGCGGGAGAATGGCAATGAGCAGTTCTTC. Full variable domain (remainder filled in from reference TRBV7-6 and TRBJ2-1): GAGVSQSPRYKVTKRGQDVALRCDPISGHVSLYWYRQALGQGPEFLTYFNYEAQQDKSGLPNDRFSAERPEGSISTLTIQRTEQRDSAMYRCASSLSTRQRENGNEQFFGPGTRLTVL.

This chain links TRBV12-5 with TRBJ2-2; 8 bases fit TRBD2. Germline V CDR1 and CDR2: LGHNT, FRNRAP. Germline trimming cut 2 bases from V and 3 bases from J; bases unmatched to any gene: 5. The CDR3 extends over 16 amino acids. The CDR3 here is CASGLFPLADTGELFF. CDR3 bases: TGTGCTAGTGGTTTGTTCCCACTAGCGGACACCGGGGAGCTGTTTTTT.

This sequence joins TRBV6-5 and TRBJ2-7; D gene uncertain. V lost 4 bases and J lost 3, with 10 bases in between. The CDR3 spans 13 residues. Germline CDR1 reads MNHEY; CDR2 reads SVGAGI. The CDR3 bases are TGTGCCAGCAGTTCCAACTCGTTCTACGAGCAGTACTTC. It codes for CASSSNSFYEQYF.

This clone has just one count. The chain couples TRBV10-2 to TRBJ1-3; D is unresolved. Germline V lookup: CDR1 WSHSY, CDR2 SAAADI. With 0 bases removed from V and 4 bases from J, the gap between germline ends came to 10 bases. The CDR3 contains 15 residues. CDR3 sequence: CASSESTHPGNTIYF. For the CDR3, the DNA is TGCGCCAGCAGTGAGTCCACTCATCCCGGAAACACCATATATTTT.

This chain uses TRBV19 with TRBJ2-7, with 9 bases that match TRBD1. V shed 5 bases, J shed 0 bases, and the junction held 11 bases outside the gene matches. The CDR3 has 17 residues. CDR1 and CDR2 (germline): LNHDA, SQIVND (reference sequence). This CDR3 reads CASSPHLGQGNSYEQYF. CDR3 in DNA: TGTGCCAGTAGTCCCCACCTCGGACAGGGGAACTCCTACGAGCAGTACTTC.

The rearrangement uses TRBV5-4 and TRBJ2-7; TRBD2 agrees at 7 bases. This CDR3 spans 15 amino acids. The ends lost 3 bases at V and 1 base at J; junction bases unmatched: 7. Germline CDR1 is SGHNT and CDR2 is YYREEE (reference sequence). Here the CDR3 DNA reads TGTGCCAGCAGCTCCCAGCGGGGCGAATCCTACGAGCAGTACTTC. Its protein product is CASSSQRGESYEQYF.

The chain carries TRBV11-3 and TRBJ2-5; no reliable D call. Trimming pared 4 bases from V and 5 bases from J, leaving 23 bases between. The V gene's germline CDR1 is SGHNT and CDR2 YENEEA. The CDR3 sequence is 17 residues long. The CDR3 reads CASSYGPGSPTEETQYF. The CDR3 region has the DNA TGTGCCAGCAGCTACGGTCCCGGAAGCCCTACGGAGGAGACCCAGTACTTC. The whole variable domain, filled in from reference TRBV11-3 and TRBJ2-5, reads EAGVVQSPRYKIIEKKQPVAFWCNPISGHNTLYWYLQNLGQGPELLIRYENEEAVDDSQLPKDRFSAERLKGVDSTLKIQPAELGDSAVYLCASSYGPGSPTEETQYFGPGTRLLVL.

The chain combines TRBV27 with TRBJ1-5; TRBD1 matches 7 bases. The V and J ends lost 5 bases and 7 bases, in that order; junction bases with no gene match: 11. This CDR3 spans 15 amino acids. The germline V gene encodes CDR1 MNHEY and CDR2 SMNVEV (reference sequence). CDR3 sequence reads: CASSTHHRGIQPQHF. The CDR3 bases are TGTGCCAGCAGTACGCACCACAGGGGTATCCAGCCCCAGCATTTT.

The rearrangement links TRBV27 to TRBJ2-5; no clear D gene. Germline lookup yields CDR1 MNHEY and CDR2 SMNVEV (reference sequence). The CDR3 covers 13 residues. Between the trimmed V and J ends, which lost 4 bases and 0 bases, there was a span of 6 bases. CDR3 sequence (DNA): TGTGCCAGCAGTTCACCGGACCAAGAGACCCAGTACTTC. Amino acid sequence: CASSSPDQETQYF.

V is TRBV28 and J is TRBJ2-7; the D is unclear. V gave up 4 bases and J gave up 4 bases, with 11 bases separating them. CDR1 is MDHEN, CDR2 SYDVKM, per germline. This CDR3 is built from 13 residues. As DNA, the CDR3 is TGTGCCAGCAGTTGGTGGGCTGAGTACGAGCAGTACTTC. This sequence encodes CASSWWAEYEQYF. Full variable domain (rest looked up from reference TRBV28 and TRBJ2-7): DVKVTQSSRYLVKRTGEKVFLECVQDMDHENMFWYRQDPGLGLRLIYFSYDVKMKEKGDIPEGYSVSREKKERFSLILESASTNQTSMYLCASSWWAEYEQYFGPGTRLTVT.